A single sample is the source of the 20 T cell receptor beta chains below, sequenced in a study of T-cell memory formation after mild COVID-19. A single record per CDR3 protein comes from TCRdb applying MiXCR to the 5' RACE reads. This table holds over 300,000 distinct CDR3 sequences, under 25% found once. Sequencing input: PBMCs or a T cell subset sorted from them (not recorded which). These receptors were obtained from a man between 18 and 35 years old who had mild COVID-19 (a few samples of this study predate the infection). Cell type and time point are not known.

This clonotype was recorded a few times. The genes are TRBV4-1 and TRBJ2-7; 7 bases line up with TRBD2. Germline CDR1 and CDR2: MGHRA and YSYEKL. This CDR3 region has 15 residues. V was clipped by 4 bases and J by 2 bases; unmatched bases: 8. CDR3 nucleotides: TGCGCCAGCAGCCTTCAGGCTAGCGGAACCTACGAGCAGTACTTC. This codes for CASSLQASGTYEQYF.

This clonotype was counted many times. The rearrangement links TRBV4-1 to TRBJ2-5; D gene ambiguous. The CDR3 is 11 residues long. Germline CDR1 is MGHRA and CDR2 is YSYEKL. The germline V and J ends were trimmed by 0 bases and 4 bases, with 0 bases remaining between them. The CDR3 nucleotides read TGCGCCAGCAGCCAAGAAGAGACCCAGTACTTC. Encoded protein: CASSQEETQYF.

The gene calls are TRBV7-2 and TRBJ1-1; maybe TRBD1 (6 bases). The V gene lost 5 bases and the J gene lost 4 bases, with 14 bases spanning the gap. Germline values: CDR1 SGHTA, CDR2 FQGNSA. This CDR3 is 14 amino acids long. DNA of the CDR3: TGTGCCAGCAGCCGAATTACAGGGACCACTGAAGCTTTCTTT. It codes for CASSRITGTTEAFF.

The chain combines TRBV11-2 with TRBJ2-2; D is ambiguous. The CDR3 loop spans 14 amino acids. The V and J ends lost 3 bases and 4 bases respectively, with 9 bases between them. Germline values: CDR1 SGHAT, CDR2 FQNNGV. The CDR3 DNA follows: TGTGCCAGCAGCTTGATCTGGCCCACCGGGGAGCTGTTTTTT. It yields the protein CASSLIWPTGELFF.

Written as DNA, the CDR3 is TGTGCCAGCAGCCCGGGCGCGGGACTGAGCACAGATACGCAGTATTTT. This sequence encodes CASSPGAGLSTDTQYF. V and J are TRBV4-2 and TRBJ2-3, with a weak D call TRBD2 (6 bases). The V gene lost 4 bases and the J gene lost 0 bases, with 14 bases spanning the gap. This CDR3 is 16 amino acids long. Germline V CDR1 and CDR2: LGHNA, YNFKEQ.

The chain uses TRBV5-1 and TRBJ2-3; D unresolved. V was trimmed by 4 bases and J by 1 base, leaving 13 bases between them. This CDR3 comprises 15 residues. In germline, CDR1 is SGHRS, CDR2 YFSETQ. The CDR3 sequence is CASSPTQSGTDTQYF. The CDR3 DNA is TGCGCCAGCAGCCCTACCCAGAGCGGCACAGATACGCAGTATTTT.

This chain links TRBV12-3 or TRBV12-4 with TRBJ2-7; 10 bases are a match to TRBD2. The CDR3 runs 14 residues. V lost 6 bases, J lost 5 bases, and 7 bases stayed unmatched. DNA of the CDR3: TGTGCCAGCAGCCCGGGACTAGCGTGGGACGAGCAGTACTTC. Amino acids: CASSPGLAWDEQYF.

V gene TRBV18 combines with J gene TRBJ2-5; 8 nucleotides agree with TRBD1. The germline CDR1 and CDR2 sequences are KGHSH and LQKENI. This CDR3 comprises 16 residues. J gave up 4 bases and V 1 base, and 8 bases lay outside the gene matches. The CDR3 DNA follows: TGTGCCAGCTCACCACGGCAGGGGGCAGGAGGAGAGACCCAGTACTTC. As protein: CASSPRQGAGGETQYF.

The gene calls are TRBV3-1 and TRBJ1-4, with 11 bases fitting TRBD1. Germline V gives CDR1 LGHDT, CDR2 YNNKEL (reference sequence). The CDR3 runs 14 residues. The V gene end was trimmed by 5 bases and the J gene end by 7 bases; junction bases not matched to a gene: 3. The CDR3 protein is CASSYGTGGEKLFF. The CDR3 DNA reads as TGTGCCAGCAGCTACGGGACAGGGGGTGAAAAACTGTTTTTT. Filled out from reference TRBV3-1 and TRBJ1-4, the complete variable domain reads DTAVSQTPKYLVTQMGNDKSIKCEQNLGHDTMYWYKQDSKKFLKIMFSYNNKELIINETVPNRFSPKSPDKAHLNLHINSLELGDSAVYFCASSYGTGGEKLFFGSGTQLSVL.

The rearrangement joins TRBV27 to TRBJ2-1, with TRBD2 as a possible D gene (6 bases). Germline V CDR1 and CDR2: MNHEY, SMNVEV (reference sequence). This CDR3 spans 13 amino acids. Between the trimmed V and J ends, which lost 4 bases and 5 bases, there was a span of 9 bases. The CDR3 bases are TGTGCCAGCAGTTCCTCGGGGGACAATGAGCAGTTCTTC. Amino acids: CASSSSGDNEQFF.

The V gene is TRBV7-8, the J gene TRBJ1-1, with 9 positions matching TRBD1. The J segment lost 6 bases and the V segment lost 5 bases, leaving 7 bases of the junction unmatched. The CDR3 sequence is 14 residues long. The germline V gene encodes CDR1 SGHVS and CDR2 FQNEAQ. The CDR3 DNA reads as TGTGCCAGCAGCGCGCGGGACAGGGAATCTGAAGCTTTCTTT. Protein product: CASSARDRESEAFF.

This clonotype was detected only a few times. J is TRBJ1-2 and V is TRBV6-5; D might be TRBD1 (5 bases). Trimming left V 5 bases short and J 8 bases short, with 18 bases between. The CDR3 has 14 amino acids. Germline V gives CDR1 MNHEY, CDR2 SVGAGI. The CDR3 DNA reads TGTGCCAGCAGTCCCGGGACTCCCCTCCGGGGCTACACCTTC. It specifies CASSPGTPLRGYTF.

This clonotype is deemed medium-sized. The CDR3 loop reads CASSQLGYYEQYF. CDR3 bases: TGTGCCAGCAGCCAACTAGGTTACTACGAGCAGTACTTC. The chain uses TRBV14 and TRBJ2-7, with D hard to call. Trimming removed 2 bases at V and 3 bases at J, with 8 bases between. The CDR3 has 13 amino acids. Per the germline V gene, CDR1 is SGHDN and CDR2 is FVKESK.

The CDR3 sequence is CASKQQGSTGELFF. CDR3 nucleotides: TGTGCCAGCAAACAACAGGGGTCCACCGGGGAGCTGTTTTTT. V usage is TRBV6-6 and J usage is TRBJ2-2; 7 bases agree with TRBD1. CDR1 MNHNY and CDR2 SVGAGI come from the germline V gene (reference sequence). J was trimmed by 4 bases and V by 7 bases; bases with no gene match: 6. The CDR3 length is 14 residues.

The V and J genes are TRBV4-3 and TRBJ1-2; TRBD1 matches 11 bases. There are 19 residues in the CDR3. Per germline, CDR1 LGHNA and CDR2 YSLEER. The trim removed 4 bases at V and 4 bases at J, leaving 17 bases unmatched. The DNA of the CDR3 is TGCGCCAGCAGCCGGACTCCCCCGGACAGGGGGCCCTCCATCTATGGCTACACCTTC. It translates to CASSRTPPDRGPSIYGYTF.

This chain connects TRBV9 to TRBJ2-5; D is perhaps TRBD1 (6 bases). V dropped 0 bases and J dropped 1 base, with 13 bases sitting between them. Per germline, CDR1 SGDLS and CDR2 YYNGEE. This CDR3 spans 16 amino acids. The chain's CDR3 is CASSVASRRGQETQYF. CDR3 DNA sequence: TGTGCCAGCAGCGTAGCCTCCCGCAGGGGCCAAGAGACCCAGTACTTC.

This clonotype was observed a handful of times. This rearrangement joins TRBV5-1 to TRBJ2-5; 14 positions agree with TRBD2. The V gene's germline CDR1 is SGHRS and CDR2 YFSETQ. J was trimmed by 2 bases and V by 4 bases; bases with no gene match: 7. The CDR3 loop spans 17 amino acids. CDR3 sequence reads: CASSQGLAGVMQETQYF. The CDR3 DNA follows: TGCGCCAGCAGCCAGGGACTAGCGGGGGTTATGCAAGAGACCCAGTACTTC.

This clonotype was detected only once. A clone one base away is much larger, so this may be a read error. The rearrangement uses TRBV7-2 and TRBJ2-5, with TRBD1 matching 9 bases. Germline CDR1 SGHTA, CDR2 FQGNSA. CDR3 length equals 15 residues. The CDR3 loop reads CASRLDRGTGETQYF. In DNA, the CDR3 is TGTGCCAGCAGATTAGACAGGGGGACCGGAGAGACCCAGTACTTC.

The sample holds a few counts of this clonotype. This chain uses TRBV12-3 or TRBV12-4 with TRBJ2-7; D gene ambiguous. The CDR3 spans 15 residues. The CDR3 sequence: CASRLAIIRPYEQYV. CDR3 in DNA: TGTGCCAGCAGGTTAGCAATTATCAGACCCTACGAGCAGTACGTC.

V is TRBV27 and J is TRBJ2-7; D remains unclear. Germline V gene sequence: CDR1 MNHEY, CDR2 SMNVEV (reference sequence). V shed 0 bases and J shed 3 bases, with 6 bases lying between them. CDR3 length: 13 residues. The CDR3 nucleotides read TGTGCCAGCAGTTTATCAGAGAACTACGAGCAGTACTTC. Its translation: CASSLSENYEQYF.